These T cell receptor beta chains were read from a single sample in a study of vaccination and CD4 T cells after COVID-19. These receptors are not linked to any known antigen. TCRdb analysed the PCR reads with MiXCR anew, one entry per CDR3 protein. The sample carries about 11,000 distinct CDR3 sequences, approximately 37% recorded once. Input material: CD4+ T cells from blood, cultured in vitro. These receptors originate from a human donor in good health. CDR3s include the opening cysteine and the closing phenylalanine or tryptophan. A D gene is named only where the DNA matches it firmly. The size field is filled for only some rows; it gives once, few, many or a size class.

>TRBJ1-6|.|TRBV20-1|.
CSAREGWTENSPLHF
TGCAGTGCTAGGGAAGGTTGGACAGAGAATTCACCCCTCCACTTT
>TRBJ1-2|TRBD1|TRBV5-5|.
CASSWRDSYGYTF
TGTGCCAGCAGCTGGCGGGACAGCTATGGCTACACCTTC
>TRBJ2-7|.|TRBV15|few
CATSREGAGYEQYF
TGTGCCACCAGCAGAGAGGGGGCAGGGTACGAGCAGTACTTC
>TRBJ2-7|.|TRBV28|.
CASSKGQGGPTPFYEQYF
TGTGCCAGCAGCAAAGGGCAGGGAGGCCCTACACCATTCTACGAGCAGTACTTC
>TRBJ2-7|TRBD1|TRBV19|.
CASTDRGNHQQYF
TGTGCCAGTACCGACAGGGGTAATCACCAGCAGTACTTC
>TRBJ1-5|TRBD1|TRBV27|few
CASRKGQHNQPQHF
TGTGCCAGCAGAAAGGGACAGCACAATCAGCCCCAGCATTTT
>TRBJ1-1|TRBD1|TRBV6-1|few
CASSATTGGNTEAFF
TGTGCCAGCAGTGCCACGACAGGGGGGAACACTGAAGCTTTCTTT
>TRBJ2-7|.|TRBV15|few
CATSRDPPYEQYF
TGTGCCACCAGCAGAGATCCCCCCTACGAGCAGTACTTC
>TRBJ2-1|TRBD2|TRBV7-2|.
CASSFFWGSGRGVTYNEQFF
TGTGCCAGCAGCTTCTTTTGGGGTAGCGGGAGGGGCGTTACCTACAATGAGCAGTTCTTC
>TRBJ2-7|.|TRBV6-4|few
CASSPWAGYEQYF
TGTGCCAGCAGTCCCTGGGCGGGTTACGAGCAGTACTTC
>TRBJ2-7|.|TRBV27|.
CASSLGSRLFEQYF
TGTGCCAGCAGTTTGGGGTCCCGTCTGTTCGAGCAGTACTTC
>TRBJ1-3|.|TRBV7-9|.
CASNPTVSGNTIYF
TGTGCCAGCAACCCTACAGTCTCTGGAAACACCATATATTTT
>TRBJ2-2|.|TRBV6-4|.
CASRGNTGELFF
TGTGCCAGCAGAGGAAACACCGGGGAGCTGTTTTTT
>TRBJ1-5|.|TRBV28|few
CASSLRINQPQHF
TGTGCCAGCAGTTTGAGGATCAATCAGCCCCAGCATTTT
>TRBJ2-2|TRBD2|TRBV10-3|.
CAIRLLAGASGELFF
TGTGCCATCAGACTCCTAGCGGGTGCAAGCGGGGAGCTGTTTTTT
>TRBJ2-1|.|TRBV24-1|.
CATSDFPPGNEQFF
TGTGCCACCAGTGATTTCCCCCCGGGGAATGAGCAGTTCTTC
>TRBJ1-1|.|TRBV28|.
CASTSVGGRATEAFF
TGTGCCAGCACCTCTGTCGGGGGGCGGGCGACTGAAGCTTTCTTT
>TRBJ2-3|.|TRBV24-1|few
CATSDLSGSTDTQYF
TGTGCCACCAGTGATTTGTCCGGCAGCACAGATACGCAGTATTTT
>TRBJ2-1|TRBD2|TRBV10-3|.
CAISAGGPYEQFF
TGTGCCATCAGTGCGGGAGGGCCTTATGAGCAGTTCTTC
>TRBJ1-2|.|TRBV10-2|few
CASRSRGGLDGYTF
TGCGCCAGCAGGTCTAGGGGGGGCCTTGATGGCTACACCTTC
>TRBJ2-7|TRBD2|TRBV15|few
CATSTGSGTYEQYF
TGTGCCACCAGCACGGGGAGCGGGACCTACGAGCAGTACTTC
>TRBJ1-1|.|TRBV28|few
CASSTNQGYLMNTEAFF
TGTGCCAGCAGTACGAATCAGGGTTACCTCATGAACACTGAAGCTTTCTTT
>TRBJ1-2|TRBD1|TRBV5-4|.
CASSPYSLGQGHGYTF
TGTGCCAGCAGCCCGTATTCCCTGGGACAGGGCCATGGCTACACCTTC
>TRBJ2-5|.|TRBV14|few
CASSPSVQETQYF
TGTGCCAGCAGTCCGTCGGTCCAAGAGACCCAGTACTTC
>TRBJ2-2|.|TRBV6-5|.
CASSLTPGPPGPGELFF
TGTGCCAGCAGTTTAACCCCGGGACCCCCAGGACCCGGGGAGCTGTTTTTT
>TRBJ1-5|.|TRBV6-2/TRBV6-3|few
CASSPTSSNQPQHF
TGTGCCAGCAGTCCCACAAGTAGCAATCAGCCCCAGCATTTT
>TRBJ2-5|.|TRBV29-1|.
CSVEGVLRGGETQYF
TGCAGCGTTGAAGGTGTTCTGAGGGGGGGTGAGACCCAGTACTTC
>TRBJ1-3|.|TRBV6-1|.
CASSLDSLGGNTIYF
TGTGCCAGCAGCCTAGACTCGTTGGGGGGAAACACCATATATTTT
>TRBJ2-5|TRBD2|TRBV5-1|.
CASSLGGTSEETQYF
TGCGCCAGCAGCTTGGGAGGGACTAGCGAGGAGACCCAGTACTTC
>TRBJ1-2|.|TRBV30|once
CAWTPTGGWNYGYTF
TGTGCCTGGACCCCAACGGGGGGATGGAACTATGGCTACACCTTC
>TRBJ1-1|.|TRBV20-1|.
CSASRGAMNTEAFF
TGCAGTGCTAGCCGGGGGGCCATGAACACTGAAGCTTTCTTT
>TRBJ2-3|TRBD2|TRBV20-1|.
CSAPSGRDGTDTQYF
TGCAGTGCTCCAAGCGGGAGGGACGGCACAGATACGCAGTATTTT
>TRBJ1-2|TRBD1|TRBV28|.
CASTPTGFYGYTF
TGTGCCAGCACACCGACAGGGTTCTATGGCTACACCTTC
>TRBJ2-6|.|TRBV19|few
CASSIDRGSGANVLTF
TGTGCCAGTAGTATAGACAGGGGCTCTGGGGCCAACGTCCTGACTTTC
>TRBJ1-2|.|TRBV6-4|.
CASSVGASGYGYTF
TGTGCCAGCAGTGTTGGGGCCAGCGGCTATGGCTACACCTTC
>TRBJ2-7|TRBD1|TRBV29-1|.
CSVQDRAYEQYF
TGCAGCGTGCAGGACAGGGCTTACGAGCAGTACTTC
>TRBJ2-7|TRBD2|TRBV7-9|few
CASSLAETFQRESYEQYF
TGTGCCAGCAGCTTAGCCGAGACATTCCAGCGGGAGTCGTACGAGCAGTACTTC
>TRBJ1-2|TRBD1|TRBV19|.
CASLRGQGNGYTF
TGTGCCAGCCTCCGGGGACAGGGTAATGGCTACACCTTC
>TRBJ1-5|.|TRBV28|.
CASSPNAHRVYQPQHF
TGTGCCAGCAGCCCGAATGCCCACAGGGTTTATCAGCCCCAGCATTTT
>TRBJ1-1|.|TRBV10-3|.
CAISVDSILAFF
TGTGCCATCAGTGTTGACAGCATTTTAGCTTTCTTT
>TRBJ1-5|.|TRBV6-1|few
CASSPWVISNQPQHF
TGTGCCAGCAGTCCCTGGGTGATTAGCAATCAGCCCCAGCATTTT
>TRBJ2-5|.|TRBV2|.
CASRNVGGETQYF
TGTGCCAGCAGAAACGTGGGGGGAGAGACCCAGTACTTC
>TRBJ1-5|.|TRBV4-3|.
CASSQDSTLSNQPQHF
TGCGCCAGCAGCCAAGATTCCACTCTTAGCAATCAGCCCCAGCATTTT
>TRBJ2-5|TRBD2|TRBV11-2|few
CASSPRLGTGTSGKRVAQYF
TGTGCCAGCAGCCCACGATTGGGTACCGGGACTAGCGGTAAAAGAGTGGCCCAGTACTTC
>TRBJ1-2|TRBD1|TRBV9|few
CASSGGQRNYGYTF
TGTGCCAGCAGCGGGGGACAGAGGAACTATGGCTACACCTTC
>TRBJ1-6|TRBD1|TRBV6-1|medium-sized
CASSSDRGNSPLHF
TGTGCCAGCAGCTCGGACAGGGGAAATTCACCCCTCCACTTT
>TRBJ2-5|.|TRBV5-4|.
CASSFPRQETQYF
TGTGCCAGCAGCTTTCCACGCCAAGAGACCCAGTACTTC
>TRBJ2-2|TRBD2|TRBV7-3|.
CASSLRGGRDTGELFF
TGTGCCAGCAGCTTACGGGGCGGGAGGGACACCGGGGAGCTGTTTTTT
>TRBJ2-5|.|TRBV5-1|.
CASSPLGSETQYF
TGCGCCAGCAGCCCCCTTGGGTCAGAGACCCAGTACTTC
>TRBJ2-7|.|TRBV5-1|.
CASSLIVQSGAEQYF
TGCGCCAGCAGCTTGATTGTCCAGTCTGGTGCGGAGCAGTACTTC
>TRBJ1-1|.|TRBV2|.
CATRDPGESTEAFF
TGTGCCACCAGGGACCCCGGAGAGAGCACTGAAGCTTTCTTT
>TRBJ2-3|.|TRBV7-2|.
CASSPWVTDTQYF
TGTGCCAGCAGCCCATGGGTCACAGATACGCAGTATTTT
>TRBJ1-1|.|TRBV19|.
CASSMVTVTEAFF
TGTGCCAGTAGTATGGTGACAGTCACTGAAGCTTTCTTT
>TRBJ2-3|.|TRBV20-1|.
CSARPGRGTDTQYF
TGCAGTGCTAGACCTGGACGTGGCACAGATACGCAGTATTTT
>TRBJ2-1|TRBD1|TRBV24-1|.
CATRGTGSVSEQFF
TGTGCCACCAGAGGGACAGGGTCCGTCAGTGAGCAGTTCTTC
>TRBJ2-1|.|TRBV19|.
CASSIGRDEQFF
TGTGCCAGTAGTATCGGGCGCGATGAGCAGTTCTTC
>TRBJ2-1|.|TRBV7-9|.
CASSLPYPTGNLYNEQFF
TGTGCCAGCAGCTTACCCTACCCTACAGGGAACCTCTACAATGAGCAGTTCTTC
>TRBJ1-5|.|TRBV6-2/TRBV6-3|few
CASSYDSLNQPQHF
TGTGCCAGCAGTTACGACAGTCTCAATCAGCCCCAGCATTTT